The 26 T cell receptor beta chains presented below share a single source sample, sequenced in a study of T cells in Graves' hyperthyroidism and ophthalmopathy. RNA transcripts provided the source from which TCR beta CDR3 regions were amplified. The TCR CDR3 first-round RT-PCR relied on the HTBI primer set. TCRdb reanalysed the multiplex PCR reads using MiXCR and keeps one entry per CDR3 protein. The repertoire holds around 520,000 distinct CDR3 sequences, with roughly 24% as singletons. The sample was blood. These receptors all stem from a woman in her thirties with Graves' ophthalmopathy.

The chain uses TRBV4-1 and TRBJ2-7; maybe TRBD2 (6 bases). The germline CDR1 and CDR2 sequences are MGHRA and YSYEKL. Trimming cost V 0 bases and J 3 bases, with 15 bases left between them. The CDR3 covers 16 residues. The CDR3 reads CASSQDKGRLLYEQYF. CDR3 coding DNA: TGCGCCAGCAGCCAAGACAAGGGGAGGCTTCTCTACGAGCAGTACTTC.

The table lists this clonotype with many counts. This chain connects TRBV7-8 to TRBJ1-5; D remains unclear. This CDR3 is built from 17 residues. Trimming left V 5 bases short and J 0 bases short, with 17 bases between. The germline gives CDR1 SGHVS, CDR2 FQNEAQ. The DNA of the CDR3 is TGTGCCAGCAGCCAAAGGCGAGGAGATTATAGCAATCAGCCCCAGCATTTT. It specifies CASSQRRGDYSNQPQHF.

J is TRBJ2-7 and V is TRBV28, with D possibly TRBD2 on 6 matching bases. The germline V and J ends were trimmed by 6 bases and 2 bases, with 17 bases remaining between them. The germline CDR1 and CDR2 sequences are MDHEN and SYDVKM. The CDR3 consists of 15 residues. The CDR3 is CASRRRTNPTYEQYF. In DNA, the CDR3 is TGTGCCAGCAGACGTAGGACTAATCCCACCTACGAGCAGTACTTC.

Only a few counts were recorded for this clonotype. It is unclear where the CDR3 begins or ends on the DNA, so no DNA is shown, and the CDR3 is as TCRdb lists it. The CDR3 reads CSVVGGGAGETKYF. The V call is TRBV29-1, the J call TRBJ2-5; TRBD2, the table's D call, was not compared with the DNA. Germline CDR1 and CDR2: SQVTM and ANQGSEA. The CDR3 comprises 14 residues, both ends counted.

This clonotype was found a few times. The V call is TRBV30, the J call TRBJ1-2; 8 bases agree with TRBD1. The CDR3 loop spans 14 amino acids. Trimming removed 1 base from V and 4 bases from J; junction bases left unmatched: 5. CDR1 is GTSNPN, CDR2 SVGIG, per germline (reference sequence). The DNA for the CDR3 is TGTGCCTGGAGTGCCCGGGACAGGCCCTATGGCTACACCTTC. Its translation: CAWSARDRPYGYTF.

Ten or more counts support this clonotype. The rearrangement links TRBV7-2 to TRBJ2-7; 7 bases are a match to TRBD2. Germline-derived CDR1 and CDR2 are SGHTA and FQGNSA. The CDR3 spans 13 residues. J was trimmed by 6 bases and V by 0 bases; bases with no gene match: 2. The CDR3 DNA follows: TGTGCCAGCAGCTTAGCGGGGGGGTTCGAGCAGTACTTC. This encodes CASSLAGGFEQYF.

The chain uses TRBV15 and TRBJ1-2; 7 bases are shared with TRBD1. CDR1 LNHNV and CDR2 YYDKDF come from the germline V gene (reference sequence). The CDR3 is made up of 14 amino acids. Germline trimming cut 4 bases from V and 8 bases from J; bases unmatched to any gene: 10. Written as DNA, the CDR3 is TGTGCCACCAGCATCCACCGGGACAGAGACGGCTACACCTTC. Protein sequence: CATSIHRDRDGYTF.

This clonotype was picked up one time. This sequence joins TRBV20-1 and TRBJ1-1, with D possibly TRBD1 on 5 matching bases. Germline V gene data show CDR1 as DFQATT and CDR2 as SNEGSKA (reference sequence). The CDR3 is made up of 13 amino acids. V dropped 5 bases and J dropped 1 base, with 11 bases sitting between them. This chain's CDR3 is CSASWTPNTEAFF. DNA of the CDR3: TGCAGTGCTTCCTGGACACCGAACACTGAAGCTTTCTTT.

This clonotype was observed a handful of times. The CDR3: CASSATGIGELFF. CDR3 bases: TGTGCCAGCAGTGCAACAGGGATCGGGGAGCTGTTTTTT. The chain has TRBV28 and TRBJ2-2, with a tentative D call TRBD1 (6 bases). Germline V gene data show CDR1 as MDHEN and CDR2 as SYDVKM. This CDR3 spans 13 amino acids. Deletions cut 5 bases from V and 7 bases from J, with 11 bases between. Variable domain in full (rest from reference TRBV28 and TRBJ2-2): DVKVTQSSRYLVKRTGEKVFLECVQDMDHENMFWYRQDPGLGLRLIYFSYDVKMKEKGDIPEGYSVSREKKERFSLILESASTNQTSMYLCASSATGIGELFFGEGSRLTVL.

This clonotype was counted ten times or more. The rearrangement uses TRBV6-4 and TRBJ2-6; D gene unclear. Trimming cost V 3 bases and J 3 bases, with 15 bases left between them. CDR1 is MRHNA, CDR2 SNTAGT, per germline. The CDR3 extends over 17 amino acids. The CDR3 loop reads CASSDSGLPLGANVLTF. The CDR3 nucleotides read TGTGCCAGCAGTGATTCTGGCCTCCCCCTTGGGGCCAACGTCCTGACTTTC.

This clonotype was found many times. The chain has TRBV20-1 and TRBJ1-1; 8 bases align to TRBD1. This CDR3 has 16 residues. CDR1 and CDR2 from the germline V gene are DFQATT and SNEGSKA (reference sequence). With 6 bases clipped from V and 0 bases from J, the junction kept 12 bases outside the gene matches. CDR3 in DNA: TGCAGTGCCGGGCATAGGACAGGGTGGTTGAACACTGAAGCTTTCTTT. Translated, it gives CSAGHRTGWLNTEAFF.

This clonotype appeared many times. DNA for the CDR3: TGCAGCGGGGAGACAGACCAGGGGGAGACCCAGTACTTC. Protein sequence: CSGETDQGETQYF. The rearrangement uses TRBV29-1 and TRBJ2-5; TRBD1 might be the D (6 bases). Trimming left V 7 bases short and J 5 bases short, with 17 bases between. From germline, CDR1 is SQVTM and CDR2 ANQGSEA. The CDR3 sequence is 13 residues long.

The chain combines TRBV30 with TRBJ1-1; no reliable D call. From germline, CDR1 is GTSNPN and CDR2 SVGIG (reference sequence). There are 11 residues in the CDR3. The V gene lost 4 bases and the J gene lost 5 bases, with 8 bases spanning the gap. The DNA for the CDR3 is TGTGCCTGGACACTCGGGACTGAAGCTTTCTTT. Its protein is CAWTLGTEAFF.

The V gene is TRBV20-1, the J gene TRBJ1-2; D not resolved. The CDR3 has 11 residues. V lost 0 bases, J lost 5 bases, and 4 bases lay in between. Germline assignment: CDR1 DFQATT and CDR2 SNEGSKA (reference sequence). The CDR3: CSARDLYGYTF. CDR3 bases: TGCAGTGCTAGAGATCTATATGGCTACACCTTC.

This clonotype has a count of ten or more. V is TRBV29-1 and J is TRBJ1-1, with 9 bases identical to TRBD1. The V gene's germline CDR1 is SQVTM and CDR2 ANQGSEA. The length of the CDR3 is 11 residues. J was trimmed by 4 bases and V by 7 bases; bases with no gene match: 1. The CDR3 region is CSADRGTEAFF. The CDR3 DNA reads TGCAGCGCGGACAGGGGCACTGAAGCTTTCTTT.

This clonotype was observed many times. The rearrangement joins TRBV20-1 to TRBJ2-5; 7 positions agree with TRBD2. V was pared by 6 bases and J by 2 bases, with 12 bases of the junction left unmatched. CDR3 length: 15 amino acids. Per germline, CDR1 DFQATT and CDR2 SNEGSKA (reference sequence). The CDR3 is CSAQGELAIQETQYF. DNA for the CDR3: TGCAGTGCCCAAGGTGAACTAGCGATACAAGAGACCCAGTACTTC.

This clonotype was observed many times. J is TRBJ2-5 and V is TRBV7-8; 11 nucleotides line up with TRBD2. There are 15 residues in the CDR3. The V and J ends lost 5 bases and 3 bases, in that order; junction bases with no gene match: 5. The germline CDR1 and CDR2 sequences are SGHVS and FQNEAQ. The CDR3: CASSRTLAGEETQYF. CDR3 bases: TGTGCCAGCAGCAGAACACTAGCGGGGGAAGAGACCCAGTACTTC.

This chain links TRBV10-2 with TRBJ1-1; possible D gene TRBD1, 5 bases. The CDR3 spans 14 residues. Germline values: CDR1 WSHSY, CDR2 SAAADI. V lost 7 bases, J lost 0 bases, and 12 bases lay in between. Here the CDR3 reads CASTSGTVNTEAFF. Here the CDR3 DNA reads TGCGCCAGCACCTCCGGGACCGTGAACACTGAAGCTTTCTTT.

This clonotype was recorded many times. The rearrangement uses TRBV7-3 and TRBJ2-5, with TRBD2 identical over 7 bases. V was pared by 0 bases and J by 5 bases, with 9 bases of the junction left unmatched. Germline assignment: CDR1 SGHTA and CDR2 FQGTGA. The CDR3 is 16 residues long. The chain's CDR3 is CASSLTGPGGEETQYF. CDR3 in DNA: TGTGCCAGCAGCTTAACCGGACCGGGGGGAGAGGAGACCCAGTACTTC. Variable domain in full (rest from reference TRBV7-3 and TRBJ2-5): GAGVSQTPSNKVTEKGKYVELRCDPISGHTALYWYRQSLGQGPEFLIYFQGTGAADDSGLPNDRFFAVRPEGSVSTLKIQRTERGDSAVYLCASSLTGPGGEETQYFGPGTRLLVL.

The CDR3 DNA is TGTGCCAGCAGTGAGTCGACAGGAAGGGAGCAGTACTTC. Translation gives CASSESTGREQYF. The rearrangement uses TRBV2 and TRBJ2-7; D is possibly TRBD1 (6 bases). The CDR3 sequence is 13 residues long. The germline gives CDR1 SNHLY, CDR2 FYNNEI. The V end was cut by 3 bases, the J end by 7 bases, with 13 bases between.

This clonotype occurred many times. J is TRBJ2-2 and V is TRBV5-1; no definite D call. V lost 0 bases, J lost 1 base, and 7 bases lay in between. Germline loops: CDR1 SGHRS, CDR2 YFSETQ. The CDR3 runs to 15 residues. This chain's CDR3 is CASSLGSGNTGELFF. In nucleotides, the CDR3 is TGCGCCAGCAGCTTGGGGTCAGGGAACACCGGGGAGCTGTTTTTT.

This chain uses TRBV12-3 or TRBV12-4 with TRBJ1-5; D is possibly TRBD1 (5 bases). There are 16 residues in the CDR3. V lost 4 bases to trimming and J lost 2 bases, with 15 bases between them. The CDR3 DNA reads TGTGCCAGCAGTTCTGGCTTCGGGGCTGGCAATCAGCCCCAGCATTTT. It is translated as CASSSGFGAGNQPQHF.

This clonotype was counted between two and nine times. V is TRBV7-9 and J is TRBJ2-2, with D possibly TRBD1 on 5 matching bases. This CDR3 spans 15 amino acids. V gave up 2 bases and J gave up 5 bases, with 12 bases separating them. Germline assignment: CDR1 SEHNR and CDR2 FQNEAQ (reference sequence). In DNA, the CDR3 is TGTGCCAGCAGCTTATCAGGGCCACGGACCGGGGAGCTGTTTTTT. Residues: CASSLSGPRTGELFF.

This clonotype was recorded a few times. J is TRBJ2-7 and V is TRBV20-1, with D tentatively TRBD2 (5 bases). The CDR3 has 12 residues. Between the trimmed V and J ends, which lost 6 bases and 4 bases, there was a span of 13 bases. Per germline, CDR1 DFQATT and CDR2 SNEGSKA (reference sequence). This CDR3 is CSARALYYEQYF. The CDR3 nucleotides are TGCAGTGCGAGGGCCTTATATTACGAGCAGTACTTC.

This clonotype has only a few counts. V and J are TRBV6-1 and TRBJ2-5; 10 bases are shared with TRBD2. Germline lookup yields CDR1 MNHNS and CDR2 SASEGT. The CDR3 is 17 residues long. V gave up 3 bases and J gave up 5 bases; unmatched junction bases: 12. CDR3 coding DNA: TGTGCCAGCAGTGATACTATAACCGGGACTAGCGAGGAGACCCAGTACTTC. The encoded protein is CASSDTITGTSEETQYF.

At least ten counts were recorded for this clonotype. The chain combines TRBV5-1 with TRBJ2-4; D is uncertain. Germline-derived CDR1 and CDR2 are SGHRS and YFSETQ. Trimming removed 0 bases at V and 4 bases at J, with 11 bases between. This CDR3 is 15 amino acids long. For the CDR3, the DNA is TGCGCCAGCAGCTTGGTTCCCGGCAATAAAAACATTCAGTACTTC. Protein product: CASSLVPGNKNIQYF.